Each of the 2 T cell receptor beta chains below was sequenced from the same sample in a study of blood T cell repertoires in COVID-19. Clones were read by immunoSEQ multiplex PCR, and TCRdb kept only the in-frame ones, dropping some. The table records over 600,000 clones, 70% to 90% of them present only once. The sequenced sample consisted of peripheral blood. The origin of the receptors is a woman aged 18-30 years with acute or convalescent COVID-19.

The V gene is TRBV7-9, the J gene TRBJ2-5; 8 bases align to TRBD2. V was clipped by 2 bases and J by 2 bases; unmatched bases: 7. This CDR3 region has 16 residues. The germline V gene has CDR1 SEHNR and CDR2 FQNEAQ (reference sequence). CDR3 coding DNA: TGTGCCAGCAGCTTAAGGTTAAGCGGGGGACAAGAGACCCAGTACTTC. Encoded protein: CASSLRLSGGQETQYF.

This chain connects TRBV27 to TRBJ2-6; no definite D call. In germline, CDR1 is MNHEY, CDR2 SMNVEV (reference sequence). Trimming left V 4 bases short and J 0 bases short, with 7 bases between. The CDR3 is 15 residues long. The CDR3 bases are TGTGCCAGCAGTTCCCTCAGCTCTGGGGCCAACGTCCTGACTTTC. As protein: CASSSLSSGANVLTF.